The T cell receptor (beta chain) under discussion was sequenced for a study of control samples from healthy donors and cancer patients. The repertoire was sequenced with immunoSEQ multiplex PCR; TCRdb's copy has only in-frame clones and lacks some. The sample has 150,000 to 200,000 clones, about 91% seen once; the top ten hold around 2%. V lost 0 bases and J 10 bases, leaving 7 bases between the germline ends. The length of the CDR3 is 13 residues. CDR1 is MNHEY, CDR2 SMNVEV, per germline (reference sequence). The chain couples TRBV27 to TRBJ1-6, with D uncertain. The TCR originated in a woman in her forties in good health. The sample consisted of blood. DNA for the CDR3: TGTGCCAGCAGTTTATCGGGGATGTCACCCCTCCACTTT. This codes for CASSLSGMSPLHF.